This TCR beta chain was sequenced in a study of shared clonotypes between healthy human individuals. Study overall: Those who served as donors were a couple of women and a few men between the ages of 18 and 49.

Repertoires were generated with immunoSEQ multiplex PCR, while TCRdb's copy carries only in-frame clones and drops some. The data contain around 2,000,000 clones, about 93% of them seen just once; the ten biggest clones take up about 1.8%. Study-wide points: There were few donors, and this limited the genetic and exposure-history diversity represented.

About this clone: Its antigen is not identified.

CD45RO-negative CD8 cells positively selected for CCR7 made up the naive population, which excluded terminally differentiated effector memory CD45RA+ cells. Sequencing was performed on naive CD8+ T cells from PBMCs. The sequence derives from a young man in good health. Some clones in this sample may be carry-over from other donors' samples.

In nucleotides, the CDR3 is TGTGCCAGCAGCCTACCCCTGCGACGCGGGTCCACCATAAGGAGTGGCTACACCTTC. Translated: CASSLPLRRGSTIRSGYTF. The chain uses TRBV5-6 and TRBJ1-2, with no clear D. V shed 4 bases and J shed 7 bases, with 32 bases lying between them. The length of the CDR3 is 19 residues. Germline V gene sequence: CDR1 SGHDT, CDR2 YYEEEE.